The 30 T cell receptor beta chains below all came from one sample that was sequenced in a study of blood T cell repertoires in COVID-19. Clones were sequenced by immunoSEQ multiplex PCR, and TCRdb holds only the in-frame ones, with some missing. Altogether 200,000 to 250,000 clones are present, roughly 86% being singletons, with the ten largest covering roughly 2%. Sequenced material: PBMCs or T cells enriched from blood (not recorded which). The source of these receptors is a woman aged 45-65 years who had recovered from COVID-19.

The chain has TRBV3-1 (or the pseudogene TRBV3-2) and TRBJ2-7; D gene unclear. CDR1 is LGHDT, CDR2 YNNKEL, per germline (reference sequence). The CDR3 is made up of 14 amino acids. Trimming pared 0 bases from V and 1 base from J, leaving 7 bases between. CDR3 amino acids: CASSQDRRSYEQYF. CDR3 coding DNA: TGTGCCAGCAGCCAAGATCGGCGGTCCTACGAGCAGTACTTC.

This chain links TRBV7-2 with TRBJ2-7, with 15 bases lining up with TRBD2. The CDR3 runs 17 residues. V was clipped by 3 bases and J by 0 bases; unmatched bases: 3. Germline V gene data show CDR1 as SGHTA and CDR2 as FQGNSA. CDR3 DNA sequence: TGTGCCAGCAGCTTCGGACTAGCGGGAGGGGTCTCCTACGAGCAGTACTTC. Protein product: CASSFGLAGGVSYEQYF.

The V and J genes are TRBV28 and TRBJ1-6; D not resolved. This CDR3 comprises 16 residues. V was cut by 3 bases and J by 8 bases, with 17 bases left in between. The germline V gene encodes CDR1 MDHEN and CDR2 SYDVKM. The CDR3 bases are TGTGCCAGCAGTTTGGTTTTACGGACTGCGGATTCACCCCTCCACTTT. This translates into CASSLVLRTADSPLHF.

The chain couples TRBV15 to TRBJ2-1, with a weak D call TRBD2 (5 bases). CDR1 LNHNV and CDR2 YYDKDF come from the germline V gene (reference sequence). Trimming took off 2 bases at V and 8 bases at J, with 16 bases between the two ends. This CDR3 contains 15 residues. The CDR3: CATSRTDGGSDEQFF. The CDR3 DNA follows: TGTGCCACCAGCAGAACAGATGGCGGGTCAGATGAGCAGTTCTTC.

The CDR3 loop reads CASSVEGGNSPLHF. For the CDR3, the DNA is TGTGCCAGCAGCGTAGAGGGCGGGAATTCACCCCTCCACTTT. The chain is built from TRBV9 and TRBJ1-6; D unclear. The ends were cut back, 0 bases at V and 7 bases at J, with 8 bases in the middle. Germline-derived CDR1 and CDR2 are SGDLS and YYNGEE. The CDR3 is 14 residues long.

As DNA, the CDR3 is TGTGCCAGCAGTTCAGGGGGCAGGGGGTACGAGCAGTACTTC. This sequence encodes CASSSGGRGYEQYF. This chain links TRBV28 with TRBJ2-7, with 8 bases fitting TRBD1. Germline-derived CDR1 and CDR2 are MDHEN and SYDVKM. Trimming took 4 bases from V and 4 from J; bases not matched to a gene: 6. The CDR3 covers 14 residues.

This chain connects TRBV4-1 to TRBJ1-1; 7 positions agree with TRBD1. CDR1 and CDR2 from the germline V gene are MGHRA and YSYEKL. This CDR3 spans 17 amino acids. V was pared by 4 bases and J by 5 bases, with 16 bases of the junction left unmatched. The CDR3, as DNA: TGCGCCAGCAGCCCCGGAACCGTGAGACAGGGTAATACTGAAGCTTTCTTT. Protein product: CASSPGTVRQGNTEAFF.

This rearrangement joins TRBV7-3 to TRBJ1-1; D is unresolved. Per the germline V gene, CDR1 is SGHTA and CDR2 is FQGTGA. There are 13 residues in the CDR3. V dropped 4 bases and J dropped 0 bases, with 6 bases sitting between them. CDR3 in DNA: TGTGCCAGCAGCTCGACTCTGAACACTGAAGCTTTCTTT. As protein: CASSSTLNTEAFF.

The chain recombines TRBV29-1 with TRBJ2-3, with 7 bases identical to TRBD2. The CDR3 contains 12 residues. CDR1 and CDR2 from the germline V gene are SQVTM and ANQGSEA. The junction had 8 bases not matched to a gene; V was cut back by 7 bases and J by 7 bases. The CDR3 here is CSGLPGGNTQYF. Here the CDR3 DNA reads TGCAGCGGCCTCCCGGGGGGAAATACGCAGTATTTT.

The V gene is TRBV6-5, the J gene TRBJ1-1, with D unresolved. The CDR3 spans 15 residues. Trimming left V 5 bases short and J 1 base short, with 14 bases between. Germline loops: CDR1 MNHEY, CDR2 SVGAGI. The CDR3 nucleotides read TGTGCCAGCAGTCCAGACTATTGGGCGAACACTGAAGCTTTCTTT. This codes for CASSPDYWANTEAFF.

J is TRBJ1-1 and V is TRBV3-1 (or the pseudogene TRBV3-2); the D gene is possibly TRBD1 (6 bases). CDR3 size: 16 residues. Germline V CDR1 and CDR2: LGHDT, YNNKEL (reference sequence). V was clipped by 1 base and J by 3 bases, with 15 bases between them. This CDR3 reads CASSQVKGGMDTEAFF. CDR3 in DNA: TGTGCCAGCAGCCAAGTTAAGGGGGGGATGGACACTGAAGCTTTCTTT.

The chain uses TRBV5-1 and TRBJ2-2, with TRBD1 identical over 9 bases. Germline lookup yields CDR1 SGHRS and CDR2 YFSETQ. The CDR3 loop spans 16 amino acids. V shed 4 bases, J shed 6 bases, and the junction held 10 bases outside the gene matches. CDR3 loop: CASSGGTGSGAGELFF. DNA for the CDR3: TGCGCCAGCAGCGGAGGGACAGGGTCAGGTGCCGGGGAGCTGTTTTTT.

CDR3 sequence reads: CASSLPTGLLEQYF. CDR3 nucleotides: TGTGCCAGCAGCCTACCCACAGGGCTTCTGGAGCAGTACTTC. The V call is TRBV28, the J call TRBJ2-7, with D possibly matching TRBD1 (6 bases). The CDR3 is made up of 14 amino acids. Germline assignment: CDR1 MDHEN and CDR2 SYDVKM. V lost 6 bases and J 7 bases, leaving 19 bases between the germline ends.

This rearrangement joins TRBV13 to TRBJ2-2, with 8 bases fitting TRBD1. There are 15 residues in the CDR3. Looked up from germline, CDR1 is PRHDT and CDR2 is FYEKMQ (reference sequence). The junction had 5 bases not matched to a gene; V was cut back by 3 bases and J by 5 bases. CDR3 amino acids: CASSFPGGTTGELFF. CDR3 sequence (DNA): TGTGCCAGCAGCTTTCCAGGGGGCACTACCGGGGAGCTGTTTTTT.

CDR3 DNA sequence: TGTGCCAGCAGCCCCGACAGAGTCTCTGGGGCCAACGTCCTGACTTTC. Protein sequence: CASSPDRVSGANVLTF. The rearrangement uses TRBV6-2 or TRBV6-3 and TRBJ2-6; D might be TRBD1 (5 bases). The CDR3 has 16 residues. Trimming removed 6 bases from V and 0 bases from J, with 12 bases in between. The germline V gene has CDR1 MNHEY and CDR2 SVGEGT.

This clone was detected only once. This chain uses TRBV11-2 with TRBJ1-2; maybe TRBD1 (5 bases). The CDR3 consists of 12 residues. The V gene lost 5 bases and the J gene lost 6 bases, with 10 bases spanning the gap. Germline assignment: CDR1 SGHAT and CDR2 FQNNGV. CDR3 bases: TGTGCCAGCAGCCAGGGAGGCGATGGCTACACCTTC. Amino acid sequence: CASSQGGDGYTF. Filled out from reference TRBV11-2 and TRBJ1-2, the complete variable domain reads EAGVAQSPRYKIIEKRQSVAFWCNPISGHATLYWYQQILGQGPKLLIQFQNNGVVDDSQLPKDRFSAERLKGVDSTLKIQPAKLEDSAVYLCASSQGGDGYTFGSGTRLTVV.

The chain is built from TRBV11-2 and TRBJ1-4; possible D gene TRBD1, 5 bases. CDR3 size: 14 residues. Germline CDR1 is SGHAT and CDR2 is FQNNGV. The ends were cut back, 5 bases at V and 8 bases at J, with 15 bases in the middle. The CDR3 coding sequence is TGTGCCAGCAGCCCGGACACGGTGGTCGAAAAACTGTTTTTT. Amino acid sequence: CASSPDTVVEKLFF. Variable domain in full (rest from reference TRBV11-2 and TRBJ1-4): EAGVAQSPRYKIIEKRQSVAFWCNPISGHATLYWYQQILGQGPKLLIQFQNNGVVDDSQLPKDRFSAERLKGVDSTLKIQPAKLEDSAVYLCASSPDTVVEKLFFGSGTQLSVL.

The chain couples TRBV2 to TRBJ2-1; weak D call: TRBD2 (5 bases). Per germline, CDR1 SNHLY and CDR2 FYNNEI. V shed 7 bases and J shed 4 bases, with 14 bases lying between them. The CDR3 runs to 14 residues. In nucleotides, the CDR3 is TGTGCCAGCAACCCGTGGACTGCGTACAATGAGCAGTTCTTC. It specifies CASNPWTAYNEQFF.

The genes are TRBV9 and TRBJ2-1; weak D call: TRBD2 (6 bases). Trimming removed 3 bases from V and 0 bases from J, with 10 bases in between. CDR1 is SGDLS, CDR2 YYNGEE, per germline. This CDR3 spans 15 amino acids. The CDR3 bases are TGTGCCAGCAGCGGTAGCGGAAACTCCTACAATGAGCAGTTCTTC. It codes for CASSGSGNSYNEQFF.

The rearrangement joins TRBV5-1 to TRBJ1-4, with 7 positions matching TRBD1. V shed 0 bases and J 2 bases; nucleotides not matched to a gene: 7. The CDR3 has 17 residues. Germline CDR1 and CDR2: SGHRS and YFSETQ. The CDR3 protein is CASSLGTGVRTNEKLFF. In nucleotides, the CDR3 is TGCGCCAGCAGCTTGGGAACAGGGGTGCGGACTAATGAAAAACTGTTTTTT.

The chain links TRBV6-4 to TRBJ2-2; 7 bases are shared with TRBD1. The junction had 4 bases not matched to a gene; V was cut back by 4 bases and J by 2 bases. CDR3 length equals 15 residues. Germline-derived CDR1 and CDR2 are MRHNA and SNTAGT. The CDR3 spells CASSVGQPNTGELFF. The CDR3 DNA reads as TGTGCCAGCAGTGTGGGACAGCCTAACACCGGGGAGCTGTTTTTT.

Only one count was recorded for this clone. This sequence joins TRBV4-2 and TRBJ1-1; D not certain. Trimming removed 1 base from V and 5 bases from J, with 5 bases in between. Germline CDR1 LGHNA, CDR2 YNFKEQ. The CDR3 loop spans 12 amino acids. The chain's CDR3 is CASSQGRTEAFF. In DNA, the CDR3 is TGTGCCAGCAGCCAAGGGAGGACTGAAGCTTTCTTT.

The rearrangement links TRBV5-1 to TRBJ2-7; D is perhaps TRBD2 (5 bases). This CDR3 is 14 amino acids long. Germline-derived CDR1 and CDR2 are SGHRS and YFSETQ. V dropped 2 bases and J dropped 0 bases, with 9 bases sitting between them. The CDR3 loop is CASSLEGFSYEQYF. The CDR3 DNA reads TGCGCCAGCAGCTTAGAGGGATTCTCCTACGAGCAGTACTTC.

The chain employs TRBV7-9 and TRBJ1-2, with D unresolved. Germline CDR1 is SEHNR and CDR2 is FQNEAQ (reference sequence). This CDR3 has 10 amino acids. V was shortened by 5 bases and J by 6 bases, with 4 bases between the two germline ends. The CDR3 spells CASSPNGYTF. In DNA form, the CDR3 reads TGTGCCAGCAGCCCTAATGGCTACACCTTC.

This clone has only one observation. The CDR3 here is CASSQAMTGAANYGYTF. In DNA form, the CDR3 reads TGCGCCAGCAGCCAAGCCATGACAGGGGCAGCTAACTATGGCTACACCTTC. This rearrangement joins TRBV4-3 to TRBJ1-2; 8 nucleotides align to TRBD1. The germline gives CDR1 LGHNA, CDR2 YSLEER. J was trimmed by 0 bases and V by 1 base; bases with no gene match: 7. This CDR3 contains 17 residues.

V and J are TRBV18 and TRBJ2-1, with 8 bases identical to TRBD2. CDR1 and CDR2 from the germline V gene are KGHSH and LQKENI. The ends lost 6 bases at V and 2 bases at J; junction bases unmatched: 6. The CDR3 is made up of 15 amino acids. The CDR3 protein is CASSPTSGPYNEQFF. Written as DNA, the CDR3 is TGTGCCAGCTCGCCCACTAGCGGTCCCTACAATGAGCAGTTCTTC.

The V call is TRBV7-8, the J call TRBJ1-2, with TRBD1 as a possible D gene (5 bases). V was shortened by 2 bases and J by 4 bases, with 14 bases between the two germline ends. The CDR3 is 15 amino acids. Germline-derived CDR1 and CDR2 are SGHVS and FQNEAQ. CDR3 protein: CASSLNTLGGYGYTF. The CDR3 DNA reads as TGTGCCAGCAGCTTAAACACGTTGGGGGGCTATGGCTACACCTTC.

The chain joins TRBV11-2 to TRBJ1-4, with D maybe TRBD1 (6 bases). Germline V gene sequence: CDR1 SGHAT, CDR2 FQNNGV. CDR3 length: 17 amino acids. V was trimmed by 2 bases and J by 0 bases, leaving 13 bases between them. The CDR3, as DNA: TGTGCCAGCAGCTTAAATCGGGGGGCCGCAACTAATGAAAAACTGTTTTTT. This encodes CASSLNRGAATNEKLFF.

The chain's CDR3 is CASSFGGGSGSPLHF. CDR3 nucleotides: TGTGCCAGCAGCTTCGGGGGGGGGTCGGGTTCACCCCTCCACTTT. The chain has TRBV5-4 and TRBJ1-6, with D possibly matching TRBD1 (5 bases). The CDR3 runs to 15 residues. Germline V lookup: CDR1 SGHNT, CDR2 YYREEE (reference sequence). V lost 2 bases and J 9 bases, leaving 15 bases between the germline ends.

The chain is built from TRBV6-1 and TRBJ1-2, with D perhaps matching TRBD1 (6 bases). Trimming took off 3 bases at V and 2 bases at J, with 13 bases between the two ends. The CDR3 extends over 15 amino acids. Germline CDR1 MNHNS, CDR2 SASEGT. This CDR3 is CASSDQDRPNYGYTF. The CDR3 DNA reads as TGTGCCAGCAGTGACCAGGACAGACCAAACTATGGCTACACCTTC.